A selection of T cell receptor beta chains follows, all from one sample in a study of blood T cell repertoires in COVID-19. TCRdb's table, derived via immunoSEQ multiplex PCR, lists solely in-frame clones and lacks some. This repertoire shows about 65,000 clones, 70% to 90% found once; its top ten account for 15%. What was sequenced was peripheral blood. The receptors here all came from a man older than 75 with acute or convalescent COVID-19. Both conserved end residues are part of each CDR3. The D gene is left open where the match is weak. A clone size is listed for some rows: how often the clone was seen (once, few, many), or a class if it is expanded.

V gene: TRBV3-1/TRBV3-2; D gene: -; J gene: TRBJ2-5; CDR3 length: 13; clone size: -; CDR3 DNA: TGTGCCAGCAGCCAAGATGGGTCAGGGACCCAGTACTTC; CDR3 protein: CASSQDGSGTQYF
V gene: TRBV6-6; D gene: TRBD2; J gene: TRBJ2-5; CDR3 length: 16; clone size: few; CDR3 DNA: TGTGCCAGCATTAATAGCGGGGGGGCTGAACAAGAGACCCAGTACTTC; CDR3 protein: CASINSGGAEQETQYF
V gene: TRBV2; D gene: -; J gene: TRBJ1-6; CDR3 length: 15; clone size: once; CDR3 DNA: TGTGCCAGCAGTGCACAGGGTTTCAATAATTCACCCCTCCACTTT; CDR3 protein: CASSAQGFNNSPLHF
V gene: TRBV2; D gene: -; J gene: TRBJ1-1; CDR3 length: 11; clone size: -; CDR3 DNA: TGTGCCAGCATAAGGGGGACTGAAGCTTTCTTT; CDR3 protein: CASIRGTEAFF
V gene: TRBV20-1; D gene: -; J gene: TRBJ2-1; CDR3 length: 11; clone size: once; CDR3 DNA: TGCAGTGCTAGTAGGAGCAATGAGCAGTTCTTC; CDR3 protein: CSASRSNEQFF
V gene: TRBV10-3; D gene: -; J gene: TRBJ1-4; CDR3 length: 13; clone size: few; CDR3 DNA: TGTGCCATCAGCAGGGGATCAAATGAAAAACTGTTTTTT; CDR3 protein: CAISRGSNEKLFF
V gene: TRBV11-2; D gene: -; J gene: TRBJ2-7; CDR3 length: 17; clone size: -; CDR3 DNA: TGTGCCAGCAGCTCGGAACCCGGGACTCCCGGATCGGACGAGCAGTACTTC; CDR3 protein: CASSSEPGTPGSDEQYF
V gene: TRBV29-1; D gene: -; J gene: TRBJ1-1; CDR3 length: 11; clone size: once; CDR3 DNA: TGCAGCGTTGAACGGGCTAGGGGAGCTTTCTTT; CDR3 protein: CSVERARGAFF
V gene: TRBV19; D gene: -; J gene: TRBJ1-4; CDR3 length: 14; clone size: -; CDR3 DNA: TGTGCCAGTAGTATCAGGGGCGCTGAATCAAAACTGTTTTTT; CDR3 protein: CASSIRGAESKLFF
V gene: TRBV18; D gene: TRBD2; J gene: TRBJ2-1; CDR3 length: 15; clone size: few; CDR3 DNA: TGTGCCAGCTCGCCTGATTGGGGGGGAGAGGTTGAGCAGTTCTTC; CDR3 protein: CASSPDWGGEVEQFF
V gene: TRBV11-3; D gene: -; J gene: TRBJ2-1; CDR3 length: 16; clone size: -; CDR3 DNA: TGTGCCAGCAGCTTAGGGTCTCAGGCGCTACCCAATGAGCAGTTCTTC; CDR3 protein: CASSLGSQALPNEQFF
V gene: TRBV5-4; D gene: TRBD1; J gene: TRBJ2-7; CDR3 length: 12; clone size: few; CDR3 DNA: TGTGCCAGCAGCCGGACAGGGAGCGAGCAGTACTTC; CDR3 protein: CASSRTGSEQYF
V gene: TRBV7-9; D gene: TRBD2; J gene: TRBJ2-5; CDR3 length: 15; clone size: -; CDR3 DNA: TGTGCCAGCAGCTTGCCGGGACTAGGGGAAGAGACCCAGTACTTC; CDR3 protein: CASSLPGLGEETQYF